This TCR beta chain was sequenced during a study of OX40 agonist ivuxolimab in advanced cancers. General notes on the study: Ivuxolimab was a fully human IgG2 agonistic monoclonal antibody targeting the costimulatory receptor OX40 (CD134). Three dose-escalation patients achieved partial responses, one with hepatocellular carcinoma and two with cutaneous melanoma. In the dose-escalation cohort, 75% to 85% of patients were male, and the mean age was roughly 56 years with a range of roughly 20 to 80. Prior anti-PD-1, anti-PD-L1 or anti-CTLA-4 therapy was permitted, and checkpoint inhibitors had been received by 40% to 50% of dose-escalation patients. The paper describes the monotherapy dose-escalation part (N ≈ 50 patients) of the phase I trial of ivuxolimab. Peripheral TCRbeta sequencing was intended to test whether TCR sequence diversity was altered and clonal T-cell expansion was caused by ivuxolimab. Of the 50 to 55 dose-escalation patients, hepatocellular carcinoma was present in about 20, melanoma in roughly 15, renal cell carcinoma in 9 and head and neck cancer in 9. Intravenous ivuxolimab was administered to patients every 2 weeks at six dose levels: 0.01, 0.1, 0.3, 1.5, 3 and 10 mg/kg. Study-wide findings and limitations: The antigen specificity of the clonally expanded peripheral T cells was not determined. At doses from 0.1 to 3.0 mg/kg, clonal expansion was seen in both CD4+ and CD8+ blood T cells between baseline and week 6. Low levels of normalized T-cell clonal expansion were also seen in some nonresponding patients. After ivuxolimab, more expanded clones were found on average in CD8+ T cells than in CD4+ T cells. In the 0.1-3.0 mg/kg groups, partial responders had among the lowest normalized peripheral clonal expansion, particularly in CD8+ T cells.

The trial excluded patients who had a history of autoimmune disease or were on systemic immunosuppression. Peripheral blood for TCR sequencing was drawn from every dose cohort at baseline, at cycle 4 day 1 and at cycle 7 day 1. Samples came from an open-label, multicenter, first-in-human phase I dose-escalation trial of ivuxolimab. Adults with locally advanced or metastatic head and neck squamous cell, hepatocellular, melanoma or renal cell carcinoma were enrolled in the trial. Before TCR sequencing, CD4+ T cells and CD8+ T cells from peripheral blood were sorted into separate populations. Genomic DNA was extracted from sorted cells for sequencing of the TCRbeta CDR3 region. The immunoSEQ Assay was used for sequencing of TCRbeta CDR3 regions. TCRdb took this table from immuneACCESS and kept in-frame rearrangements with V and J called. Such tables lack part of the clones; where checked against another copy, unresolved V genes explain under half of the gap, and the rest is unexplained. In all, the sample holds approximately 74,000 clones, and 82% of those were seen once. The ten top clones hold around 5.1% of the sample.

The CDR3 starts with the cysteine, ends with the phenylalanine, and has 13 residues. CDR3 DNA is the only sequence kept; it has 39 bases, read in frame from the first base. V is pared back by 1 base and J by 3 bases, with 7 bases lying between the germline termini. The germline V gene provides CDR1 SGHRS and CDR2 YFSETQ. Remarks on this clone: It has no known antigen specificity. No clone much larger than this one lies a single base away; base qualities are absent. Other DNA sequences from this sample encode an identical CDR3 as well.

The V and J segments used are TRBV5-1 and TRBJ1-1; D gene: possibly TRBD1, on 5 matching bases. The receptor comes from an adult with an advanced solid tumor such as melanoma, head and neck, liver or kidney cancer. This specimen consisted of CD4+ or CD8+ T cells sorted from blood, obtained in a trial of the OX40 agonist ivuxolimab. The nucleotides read TGCGCCAGCAGCTTGCAGGGTGACACTGAAGCTTTCTTT. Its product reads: CASSLQGDTEAFF.